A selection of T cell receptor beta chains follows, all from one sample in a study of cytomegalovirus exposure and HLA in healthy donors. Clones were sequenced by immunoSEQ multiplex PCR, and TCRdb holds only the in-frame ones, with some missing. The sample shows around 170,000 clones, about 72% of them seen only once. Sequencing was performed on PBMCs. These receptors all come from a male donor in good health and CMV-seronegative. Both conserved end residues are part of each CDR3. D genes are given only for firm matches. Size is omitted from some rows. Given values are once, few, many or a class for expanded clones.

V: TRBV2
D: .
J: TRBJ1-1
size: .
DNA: TGTGCCAGCAGTTCCTACAGGGATAACACTGAAGCTTTCTTT
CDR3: CASSSYRDNTEAFF

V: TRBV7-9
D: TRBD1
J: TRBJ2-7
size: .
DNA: TGTGCCAGCAGCTTAGGCCCGGGACAGGGGAAGGACGAGCAGTACTTC
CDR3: CASSLGPGQGKDEQYF

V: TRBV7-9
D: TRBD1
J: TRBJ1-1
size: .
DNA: TGTGCCAGCATCTTTAGCACAGGGGGCACTGAAGCTTTCTTT
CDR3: CASIFSTGGTEAFF

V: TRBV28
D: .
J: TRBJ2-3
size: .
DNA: TGTGCCAGCAGTACCAGGGGGGTGACAGATACGCAGTATTTT
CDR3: CASSTRGVTDTQYF

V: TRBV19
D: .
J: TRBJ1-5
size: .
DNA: TGTGCCAGTAGTATCGTAGCCGGGTTTTATAGCAATCAGCCCCAGCATTTT
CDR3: CASSIVAGFYSNQPQHF

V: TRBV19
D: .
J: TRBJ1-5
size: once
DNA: TGTGCCAGTAGTATTAGTCCCCTCAGCAATCAGCCCCAGCATTTT
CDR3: CASSISPLSNQPQHF

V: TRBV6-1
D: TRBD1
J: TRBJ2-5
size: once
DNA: TGTGCCAGCAGTGTCGGACAGGGACAAGAGACCCAGTACTTC
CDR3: CASSVGQGQETQYF

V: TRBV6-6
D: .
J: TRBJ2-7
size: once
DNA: TGTGCCAGCAGTTACTCGGCAGGCTACGAGCAGTACTTC
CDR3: CASSYSAGYEQYF

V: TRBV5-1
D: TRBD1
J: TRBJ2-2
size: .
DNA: TGCGCCAGCAGCTTGGGCCAGGGGGTCACCGGGGAGCTGTTTTTT
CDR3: CASSLGQGVTGELFF

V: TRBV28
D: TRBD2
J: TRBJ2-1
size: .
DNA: TGTGCCAGCAGTTTATCCCGCCCCATAGCGGGAGAGCAGTTCTTC
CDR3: CASSLSRPIAGEQFF

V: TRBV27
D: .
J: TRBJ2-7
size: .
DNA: TGTGCCAGCAGGAAAGCGGACAGCTACGAGCAGTACTTC
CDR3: CASRKADSYEQYF

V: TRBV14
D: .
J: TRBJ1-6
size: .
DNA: TGTGCCAGCAGCCAAGAAGGAGCTTATAATTCACCCCTCCACTTT
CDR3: CASSQEGAYNSPLHF

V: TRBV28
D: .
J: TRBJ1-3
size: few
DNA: TGTGCCAGCAGTTTAAATCAGGGCGCGGGAAACACCATATATTTT
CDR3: CASSLNQGAGNTIYF

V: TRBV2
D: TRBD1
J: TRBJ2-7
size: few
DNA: TGTGCCAGCGGCGTACCGGGACAGGGGGTCTACGAGCAGTACTTC
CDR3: CASGVPGQGVYEQYF

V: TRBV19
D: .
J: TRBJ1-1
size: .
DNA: TGTGCCAGCAAAATCGGGGTGGGAGAAGCTTTCTTT
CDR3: CASKIGVGEAFF

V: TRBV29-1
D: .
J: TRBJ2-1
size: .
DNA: TGCAGCGTTGAATGGGGGCAATCTGGGTATGAGCAGTTCTTC
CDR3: CSVEWGQSGYEQFF

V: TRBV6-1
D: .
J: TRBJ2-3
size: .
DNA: TGTGCCAGCAAGGGAGGCCCGAGCACAGATACGCAGTATTTT
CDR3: CASKGGPSTDTQYF

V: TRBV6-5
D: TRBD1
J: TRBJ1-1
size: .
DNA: TGTGCCACATTGACAGGGGCAGGTTGGACTGAAGCTTTCTTT
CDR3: CATLTGAGWTEAFF

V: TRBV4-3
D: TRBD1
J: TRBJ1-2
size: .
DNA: TGCGCCAGCAGCCAAGTGACAGGGGGGACCCATGGCTACACCTTC
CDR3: CASSQVTGGTHGYTF

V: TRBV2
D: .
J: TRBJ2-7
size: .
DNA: TGTGCCAGCTTAGCAGGGCCGTCCTACGAGCAGTACTTC
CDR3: CASLAGPSYEQYF

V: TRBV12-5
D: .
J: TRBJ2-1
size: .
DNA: TGTGCTAGTGGTTTGTGGCCAATCCACAATGAGCAGTTCTTC
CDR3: CASGLWPIHNEQFF

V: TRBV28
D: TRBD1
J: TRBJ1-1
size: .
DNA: TGTGCCAGCAGTCGACAGGGTGGTATCGACACTGAAGCTTTCTTT
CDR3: CASSRQGGIDTEAFF

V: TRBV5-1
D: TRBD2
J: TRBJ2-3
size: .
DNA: TGCGCCAGCAGCTTGGAGCGGGGATACACAGATACGCAGTATTTT
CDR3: CASSLERGYTDTQYF

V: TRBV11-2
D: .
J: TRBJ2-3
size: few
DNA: TGTGCCAGCAGCTTAGTCCGCAGGCTCACAGATACGCAGTATTTT
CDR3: CASSLVRRLTDTQYF

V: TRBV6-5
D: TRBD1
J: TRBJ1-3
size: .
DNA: TGTGCCAGCAGTTACTCCGGGACAGACTCTGGAAACACCATATATTTT
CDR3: CASSYSGTDSGNTIYF

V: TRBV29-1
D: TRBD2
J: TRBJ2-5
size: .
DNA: TGCAGCGTTGAGGGCCTAGGCGGGGGGATACCGGACAAGACCCAGTACTTC
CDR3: CSVEGLGGGIPDKTQYF

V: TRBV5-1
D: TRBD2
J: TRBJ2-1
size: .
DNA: TGCGCCAGCAGCTTCGGGGGGGTTGATGAGCAGTTCTTC
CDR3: CASSFGGVDEQFF

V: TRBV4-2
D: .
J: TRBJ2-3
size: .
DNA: TGTGCCAGCAGCCAAGAAGGCGGGGCGGGCACAGATACGCAGTATTTT
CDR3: CASSQEGGAGTDTQYF

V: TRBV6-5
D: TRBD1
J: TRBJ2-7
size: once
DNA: TGTGCCAGCAGCAAGGGGGACAGGGCCTACGAGCAGTACTTC
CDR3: CASSKGDRAYEQYF

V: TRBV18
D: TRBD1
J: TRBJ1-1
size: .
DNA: TGTGCCAGCTCACCACGTGACAGGGTGGACACTGAAGCTTTCTTT
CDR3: CASSPRDRVDTEAFF

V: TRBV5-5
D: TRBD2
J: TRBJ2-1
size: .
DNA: TGTGCCAGCAGCTTTGTCGCGGGAGGGTTCAATGAGCAGTTCTTC
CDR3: CASSFVAGGFNEQFF

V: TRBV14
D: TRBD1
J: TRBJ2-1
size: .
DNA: TGTGCCAGCAGTCCGGACAGGGGGAAGCACAATGAGCAGTTCTTC
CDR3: CASSPDRGKHNEQFF

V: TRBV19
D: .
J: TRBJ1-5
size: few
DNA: TGTGCCAGTAGTATCGGTTGGGACTGGGGTCGGCCCCAGCATTTT
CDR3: CASSIGWDWGRPQHF

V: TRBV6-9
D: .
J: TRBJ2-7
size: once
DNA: TGTGCCGAGGAGACCGCTAGAAACTCCTACGAGCAGTACTTC
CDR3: CAEETARNSYEQYF

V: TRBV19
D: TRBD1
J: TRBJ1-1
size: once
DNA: TGTGCCAGTACTCAGACAGGGACGAACACTGAAGCTTTCTTT
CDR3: CASTQTGTNTEAFF

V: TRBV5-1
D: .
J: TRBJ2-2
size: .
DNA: TGCGCCAGCAGCCCTCAGGGAAGTGGCACCGGGGAGCTGTTTTTT
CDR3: CASSPQGSGTGELFF

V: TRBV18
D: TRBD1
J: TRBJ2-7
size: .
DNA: TGTGCCAGCTCCGGACAGGCGTCCTACGAGCAGTACTTC
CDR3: CASSGQASYEQYF

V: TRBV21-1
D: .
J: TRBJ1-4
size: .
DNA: TGTGCCAGCAGCATGAGAATAGACAGACTTCCTAATGAAAAACTGTTTTTT
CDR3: CASSMRIDRLPNEKLFF

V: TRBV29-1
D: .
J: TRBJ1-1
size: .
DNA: TGCAGCGTTCAAGCGGGAGTGAACACTGAAGCTTTCTTT
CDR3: CSVQAGVNTEAFF

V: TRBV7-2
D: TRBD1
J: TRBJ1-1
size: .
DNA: TGTGCCAGCAGCTTGCTTACAGGGGGCGTCACTGAAGCTTTCTTT
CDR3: CASSLLTGGVTEAFF

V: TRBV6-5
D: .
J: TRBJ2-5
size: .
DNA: TGTGCCAGCACCCCTTGGGGTGGGAGGAGGGAGACCCAGTACTTC
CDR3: CASTPWGGRRETQYF

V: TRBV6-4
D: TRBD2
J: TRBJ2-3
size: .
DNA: TGTGCCAGCAGTAGCGGGAGACACACAGATACGCAGTATTTT
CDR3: CASSSGRHTDTQYF

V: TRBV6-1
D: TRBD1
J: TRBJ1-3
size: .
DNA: TGTGCCGCCCGACAGGGGCCCCCTGGAAACACCATATATTTT
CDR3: CAARQGPPGNTIYF

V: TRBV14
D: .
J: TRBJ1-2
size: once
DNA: TGTGCCAGCAGCCAAGCGGGATACTATGGCTACACCTTC
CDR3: CASSQAGYYGYTF

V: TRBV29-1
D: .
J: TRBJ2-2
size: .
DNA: TGCAGCGCTCAGAACGGGGAGCTGTTTTTT
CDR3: CSAQNGELFF

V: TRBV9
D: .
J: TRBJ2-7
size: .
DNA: TGTGCCAGCAGCGTAAAGGACATTGCCTACGAGCAGTACTTC
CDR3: CASSVKDIAYEQYF

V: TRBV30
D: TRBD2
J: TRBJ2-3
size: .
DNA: TGTGCCTGGAGTGGTAGCGGGAGGGCAGATACGCAGTATTTT
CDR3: CAWSGSGRADTQYF

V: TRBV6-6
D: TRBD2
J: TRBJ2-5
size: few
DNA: TGTGCCAGCAGTTACTTGGGACTAGCGGGAGAGACCCAGTACTTC
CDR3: CASSYLGLAGETQYF

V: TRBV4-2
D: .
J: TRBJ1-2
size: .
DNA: TGTGCCAGCAGCCAAGATCTAAGTGGGCTATATGGCTACACCTTC
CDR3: CASSQDLSGLYGYTF

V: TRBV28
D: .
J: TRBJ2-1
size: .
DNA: TGTGCCAGCAATAAGCCGGGGGGCCCTTACAATGAGCAGTTCTTC
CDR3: CASNKPGGPYNEQFF

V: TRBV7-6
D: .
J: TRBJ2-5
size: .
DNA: TGTGCCAGCAGCTTAATGGAGGAGACCCAGTACTTC
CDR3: CASSLMEETQYF

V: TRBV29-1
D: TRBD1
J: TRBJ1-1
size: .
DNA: TGCAGCGTTGGCGGCAGGGGGATATTCTCTGAAGCTTTCTTT
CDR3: CSVGGRGIFSEAFF

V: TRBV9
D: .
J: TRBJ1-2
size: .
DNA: TGTGCCAGCAGCCCCGGGACACGGATCTATGGCTACACCTTC
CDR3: CASSPGTRIYGYTF

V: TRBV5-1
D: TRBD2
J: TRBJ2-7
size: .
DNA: TGCGCCAGCAGCTCCTTAGCGGGAGTCAGCGAGCAGTACTTC
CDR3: CASSSLAGVSEQYF